The clone carrying this T cell receptor beta chain was observed a handful of times. Its target is unknown. This record belongs to a study of T-cell reconstitution after alpha-beta-depleted transplantation in children. Points from the study as a whole: Several hundred expanded graft clones reportedly were the source of alpha-beta T cells about two months after transplant. T cells produced anew were the main source of T-cell counts and diversity one year after transplant. Elevated TCRbeta diversity at day 60 was traced, in some patients, to surviving recipient T cells and thymic progenitors.

For TCRbeta, the library was prepared with unique molecular identifiers. TCRdb independently ran MiXCR on the PCR reads; one entry per CDR3 protein. The data contain about 980,000 distinct CDR3 sequences, roughly 31% of them singletons. From germline, CDR1 is SQVTM and CDR2 ANQGSEA. The CDR3 has 11 residues. The V end lost 5 bases, the J end lost 4 bases, and 8 bases lay between the germline ends. This TCR derives from a boy in the first two years of life who had a stem cell transplant for SCID, so the T cells may come from the graft donor. The sample was PBMCs, mostly from graft donor cells, taken 360 days after TCRalphabeta/CD19-depleted stem cell transplant. The rearrangement joins TRBV29-1 to TRBJ2-5; D unclear. The CDR3 coding sequence is TGCAGCGTTCTCAGAGGAGAGACCCAGTACTTC. It specifies CSVLRGETQYF.